This TCR beta chain was obtained from a study of T cell responses to AZD1222 COVID-19 vaccine. Generated by immunoSEQ multiplex PCR, the TCRdb table keeps only in-frame clones and is missing some. Found here are 90,000 to 120,000 clones, about nine tenths of them singletons; the top ten hold 3% to 4%. Study-level results: Recipients of AZD1222 seropositive at baseline numbered only 6 or 7. An increase in Spike-specific TCR breadth and depth was observed after two AZD1222 doses. It was only after the peak T cell response that any repertoires were sampled.

Note on this clone: The antigen remains undetermined.

This sequence was found in an adult who received the MenACWY meningococcal vaccine as a control. Material: peripheral blood, obtained 28 days after the second dose of the MenACWY control vaccine.

CDR3 nucleotide sequence: TGTGCCAGCAGTTCGAATTTAGCGGGGGGCTTCTACAATGAGCAGTTCTTC. Translation: CASSSNLAGGFYNEQFF. This chain links TRBV28 with TRBJ2-1; TRBD2 agrees at 10 bases. The junction had 9 bases not matched to a gene; V was cut back by 4 bases and J by 3 bases. Per germline, CDR1 MDHEN and CDR2 SYDVKM. The CDR3 consists of 17 residues.